The 9 T cell receptor beta chains below all came from one sample that was sequenced in a study of blood T cell repertoires in COVID-19. Some clones are missing from TCRdb's copy, which holds only in-frame ones; the method was immunoSEQ multiplex PCR. The sample lists a few hundred thousand clones, around 90% occurring once. Sequencing was carried out using PBMCs or T cells enriched from blood (not recorded which). The receptors stem from a human donor in a cohort exposed to, infected with or recovered from COVID-19 (not recorded which). The donor label of this sample is uncertain.

The J gene is TRBJ1-1, the V gene TRBV30, with D possibly TRBD1 on 6 matching bases. This CDR3 region has 12 residues. Trimming stripped 6 bases from V and 5 bases from J, with 13 bases between. CDR1 and CDR2 (germline): GTSNPN, SVGIG (reference sequence). CDR3 sequence: CACRETGTEAFF. Written as DNA, the CDR3 is TGTGCCTGTCGAGAGACAGGAACTGAAGCTTTCTTT.

The chain carries TRBV6-6 and TRBJ1-5; tentative D call: TRBD1 (5 bases). Looked up from germline, CDR1 is MNHNY and CDR2 is SVGAGI (reference sequence). This CDR3 contains 13 residues. The ends were cut back, 8 bases at V and 6 bases at J, with 14 bases in the middle. The CDR3 is CASSIGGGQPQHF. For the CDR3, the DNA is TGTGCCAGCTCTATCGGGGGTGGTCAGCCCCAGCATTTT.

The rearrangement links TRBV9 to TRBJ2-7; 12 bases map to TRBD2. After removal of 0 bases from V and 6 bases from J, the junction contained 7 bases not matched to a gene. The CDR3 totals 16 residues. Germline lookup yields CDR1 SGDLS and CDR2 YYNGEE. CDR3 in amino acids: CASSVGLAGGTGEQYF. The CDR3 DNA is TGTGCCAGCAGCGTAGGGCTAGCGGGGGGGACGGGCGAGCAGTACTTC.

This rearrangement joins TRBV30 to TRBJ2-6; no definite D call. Trimming shortened V by 2 bases and J by 2 bases, and 7 bases separated the two germline ends. This CDR3 comprises 14 residues. Germline CDR1 GTSNPN, CDR2 SVGIG (reference sequence). The CDR3 DNA reads as TGTGCCTGGAGTAATGGGCCTGGGGCCAACGTCCTGACTTTC. Translated, it gives CAWSNGPGANVLTF.

This clone was observed once. The chain employs TRBV19 and TRBJ1-4; D is possibly TRBD1 (5 bases). Trimming stripped 3 bases from V and 7 bases from J, with 15 bases between. Germline V gene data show CDR1 as LNHDA and CDR2 as SQIVND (reference sequence). This CDR3 has 15 residues. The CDR3 bases are TGTGCCAGTAGTATGGTCCAGGGAGGGTCTGAAAAACTGTTTTTT. It yields the protein CASSMVQGGSEKLFF.

This chain links TRBV21-1 with TRBJ1-4; TRBD1, the D gene given by the table, was not confirmed from the DNA. TRBV21-1 is listed as a pseudogene. This CDR3 is built from 11 residues. The CDR3 reads CASSDSEKLFF. CDR3 bases: TGTGCCAGCAGCGACAGTGAAAAACTGTTTTTT.

The chain joins TRBV7-9 to TRBJ1-1; possibly TRBD1 for D (5 bases). Germline lookup yields CDR1 SEHNR and CDR2 FQNEAQ (reference sequence). This CDR3 contains 15 residues. V was clipped by 1 base and J by 9 bases, with 18 bases between them. CDR3 sequence: CASSLDFEGRGKAFF. DNA of the CDR3: TGTGCCAGCAGCTTAGACTTCGAGGGGCGGGGGAAAGCTTTCTTT.

The CDR3 bases are TGCGCCAGCAGCTTGCTCGGGGGAGGCTCCTATAATTCACCCCTCCACTTT. Translation: CASSLLGGGSYNSPLHF. This chain uses TRBV5-1 with TRBJ1-6; TRBD1 is a possible D gene (5 bases). The CDR3 runs 17 residues. The V gene lost 1 base and the J gene lost 0 bases, with 11 bases spanning the gap. Germline V gene lookup returns CDR1 SGHRS and CDR2 YFSETQ.

This chain joins TRBV10-3 and TRBJ2-7; D is undetermined. Germline V gene data show CDR1 as ENHRY and CDR2 as SYGVKD. This CDR3 spans 12 amino acids. Trimming shortened V by 4 bases and J by 4 bases, and 8 bases separated the two germline ends. CDR3 in amino acids: CAISGSEYEQYF. As DNA, the CDR3 is TGTGCCATCAGTGGGAGTGAGTACGAGCAGTACTTC.